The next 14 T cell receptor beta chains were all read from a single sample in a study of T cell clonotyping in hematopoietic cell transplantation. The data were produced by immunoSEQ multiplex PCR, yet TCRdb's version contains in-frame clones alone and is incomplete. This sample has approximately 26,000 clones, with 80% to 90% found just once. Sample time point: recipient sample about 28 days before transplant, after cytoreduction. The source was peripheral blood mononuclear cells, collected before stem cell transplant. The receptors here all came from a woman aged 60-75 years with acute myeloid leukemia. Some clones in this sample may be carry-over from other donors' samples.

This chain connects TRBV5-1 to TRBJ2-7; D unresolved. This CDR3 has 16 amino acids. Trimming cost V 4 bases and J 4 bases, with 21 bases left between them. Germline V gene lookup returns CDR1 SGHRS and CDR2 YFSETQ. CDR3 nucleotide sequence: TGCGCCAGCAGCACGACACCACTACCCCAAGTTTACGAGCAGTACTTC. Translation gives CASSTTPLPQVYEQYF.

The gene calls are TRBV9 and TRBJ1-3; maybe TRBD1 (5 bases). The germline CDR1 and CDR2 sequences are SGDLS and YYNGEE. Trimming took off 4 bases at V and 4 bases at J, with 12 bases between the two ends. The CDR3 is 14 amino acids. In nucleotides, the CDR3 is TGTGCCAGCAGCCCCAGACAGTTGGGAAACACCATATATTTT. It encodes CASSPRQLGNTIYF.

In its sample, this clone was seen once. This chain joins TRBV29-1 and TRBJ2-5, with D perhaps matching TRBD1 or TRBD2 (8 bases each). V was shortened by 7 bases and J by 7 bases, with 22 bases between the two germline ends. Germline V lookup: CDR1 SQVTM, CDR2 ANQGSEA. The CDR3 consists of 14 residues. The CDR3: CSALPGGAGGTQYF. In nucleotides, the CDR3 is TGCAGCGCCCTACCAGGGGGCGCGGGGGGGACCCAGTACTTC. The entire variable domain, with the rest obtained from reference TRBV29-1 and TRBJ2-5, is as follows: SAVISQKPSRDICQRGTSLTIQCQVDSQVTMMFWYRQQPGQSLTLIATANQGSEATYESGFVIDKFPISRPNLTFSTLTVSNMSPEDSSIYLCSALPGGAGGTQYFGPGTRLLVL.

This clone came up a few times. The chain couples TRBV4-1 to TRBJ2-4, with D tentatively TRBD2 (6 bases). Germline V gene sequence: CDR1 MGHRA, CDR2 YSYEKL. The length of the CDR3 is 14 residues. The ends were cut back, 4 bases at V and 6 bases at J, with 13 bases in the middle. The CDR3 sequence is CASSPLGRGNIQYF. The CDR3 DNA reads TGCGCCAGCAGCCCGCTGGGGCGGGGAAACATTCAGTACTTC.

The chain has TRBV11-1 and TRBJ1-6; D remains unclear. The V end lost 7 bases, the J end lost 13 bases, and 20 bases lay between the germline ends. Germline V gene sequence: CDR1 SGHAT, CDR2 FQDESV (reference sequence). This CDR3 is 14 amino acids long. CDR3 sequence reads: CASTESGNRRPLHF. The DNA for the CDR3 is TGTGCCAGCACCGAATCCGGGAATCGGAGGCCCCTCCACTTT.

The chain's CDR3 is CASSLVVEGAAQYF. Here the CDR3 DNA reads TGCGCCAGCAGCTTGGTGGTCGAGGGGGCGGCCCAGTACTTC. The chain links TRBV5-1 to TRBJ2-5; 7 bases are a match to TRBD1. CDR3 length: 14 amino acids. Germline V CDR1 and CDR2: SGHRS, YFSETQ. V lost 0 bases, J lost 9 bases, and 8 bases stayed unmatched.

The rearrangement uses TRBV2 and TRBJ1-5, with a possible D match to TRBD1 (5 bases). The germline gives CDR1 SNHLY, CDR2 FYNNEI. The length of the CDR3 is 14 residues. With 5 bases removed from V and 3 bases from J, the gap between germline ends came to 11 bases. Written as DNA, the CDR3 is TGTGCCAGCAGTCCAGGGTCATTCAATCAGCCCCAGCATTTT. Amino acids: CASSPGSFNQPQHF.

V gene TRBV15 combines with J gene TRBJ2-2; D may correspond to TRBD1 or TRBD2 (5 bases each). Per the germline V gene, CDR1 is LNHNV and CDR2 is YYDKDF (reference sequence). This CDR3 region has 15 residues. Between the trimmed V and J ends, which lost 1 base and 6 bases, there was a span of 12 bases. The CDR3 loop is CATSRGGNRAGELFF. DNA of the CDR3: TGTGCCACCAGCAGAGGGGGGAATCGGGCCGGGGAGCTGTTTTTT.

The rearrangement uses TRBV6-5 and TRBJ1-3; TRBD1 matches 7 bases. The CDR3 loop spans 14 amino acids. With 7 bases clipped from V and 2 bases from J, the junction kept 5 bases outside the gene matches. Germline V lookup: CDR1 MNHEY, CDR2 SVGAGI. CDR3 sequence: CASTHRGAGNTIYF. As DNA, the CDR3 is TGTGCCAGCACCCACAGGGGCGCTGGAAACACCATATATTTT.

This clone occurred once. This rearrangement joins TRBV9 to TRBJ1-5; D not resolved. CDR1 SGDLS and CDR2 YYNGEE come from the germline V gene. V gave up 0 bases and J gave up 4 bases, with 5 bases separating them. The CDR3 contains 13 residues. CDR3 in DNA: TGTGCCAGCAGCGTAGATATGAATCAGCCCCAGCATTTT. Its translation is CASSVDMNQPQHF.

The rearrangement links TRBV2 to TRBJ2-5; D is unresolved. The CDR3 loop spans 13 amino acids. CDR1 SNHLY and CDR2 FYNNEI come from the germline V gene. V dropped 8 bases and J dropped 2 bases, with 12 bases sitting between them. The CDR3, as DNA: TGTGCCAGCTTCCGCAACCCTCAAGAGACCCAGTACTTC. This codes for CASFRNPQETQYF.

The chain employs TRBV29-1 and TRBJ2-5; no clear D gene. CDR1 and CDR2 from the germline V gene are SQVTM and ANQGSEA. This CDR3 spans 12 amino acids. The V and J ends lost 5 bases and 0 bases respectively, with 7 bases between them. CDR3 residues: CSVRLYQETQYF. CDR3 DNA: TGCAGCGTTAGACTGTACCAAGAGACCCAGTACTTC.

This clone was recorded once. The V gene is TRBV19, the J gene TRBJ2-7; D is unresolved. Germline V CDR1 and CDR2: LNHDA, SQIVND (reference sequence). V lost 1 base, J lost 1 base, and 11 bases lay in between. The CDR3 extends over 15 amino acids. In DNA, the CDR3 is TGTGCCAGTAGTATAGCCGGGTCACGGTCCTACGAGCAGTACTTC. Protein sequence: CASSIAGSRSYEQYF.

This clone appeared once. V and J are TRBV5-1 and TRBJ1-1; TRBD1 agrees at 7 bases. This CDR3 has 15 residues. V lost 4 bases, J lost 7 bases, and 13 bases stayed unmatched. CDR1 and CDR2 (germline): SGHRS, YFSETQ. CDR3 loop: CASSRRGHRGLEAFF. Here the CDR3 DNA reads TGCGCCAGCAGCCGGAGAGGTCACAGGGGCCTTGAAGCTTTCTTT.